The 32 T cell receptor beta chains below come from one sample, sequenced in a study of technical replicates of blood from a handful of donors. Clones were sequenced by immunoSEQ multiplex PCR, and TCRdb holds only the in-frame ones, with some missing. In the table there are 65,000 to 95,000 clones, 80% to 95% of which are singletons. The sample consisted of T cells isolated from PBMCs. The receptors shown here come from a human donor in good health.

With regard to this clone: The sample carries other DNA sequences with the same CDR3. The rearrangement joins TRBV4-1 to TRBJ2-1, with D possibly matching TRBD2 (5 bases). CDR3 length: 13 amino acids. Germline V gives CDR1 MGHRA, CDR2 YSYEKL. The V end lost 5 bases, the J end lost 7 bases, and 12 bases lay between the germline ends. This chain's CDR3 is CASSLTSYNEQFF. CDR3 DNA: TGCGCCAGCAGCTTAACTAGTTATAATGAGCAGTTCTTC.

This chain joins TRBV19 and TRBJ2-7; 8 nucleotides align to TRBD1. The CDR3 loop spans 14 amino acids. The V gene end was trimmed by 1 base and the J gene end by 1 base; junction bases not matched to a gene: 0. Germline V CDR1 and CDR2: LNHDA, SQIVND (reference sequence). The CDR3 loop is CASSIGTGSYEQYF. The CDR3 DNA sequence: TGTGCCAGTAGTATAGGGACAGGGTCCTACGAGCAGTACTTC.

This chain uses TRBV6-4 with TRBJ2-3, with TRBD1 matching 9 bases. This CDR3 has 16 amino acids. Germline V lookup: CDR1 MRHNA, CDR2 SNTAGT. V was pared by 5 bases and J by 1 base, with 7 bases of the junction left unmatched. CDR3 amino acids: CASSRTGQGRTDTQYF. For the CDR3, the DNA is TGTGCCAGCAGTCGAACCGGACAGGGGCGCACAGATACGCAGTATTTT.

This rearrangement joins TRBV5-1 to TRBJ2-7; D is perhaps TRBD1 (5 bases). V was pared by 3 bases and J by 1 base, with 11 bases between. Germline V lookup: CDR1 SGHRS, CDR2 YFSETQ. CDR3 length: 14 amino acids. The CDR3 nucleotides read TGCGCCAGCAGCTCGGACATGGATTCCTACGAGCAGTACTTC. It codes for CASSSDMDSYEQYF.

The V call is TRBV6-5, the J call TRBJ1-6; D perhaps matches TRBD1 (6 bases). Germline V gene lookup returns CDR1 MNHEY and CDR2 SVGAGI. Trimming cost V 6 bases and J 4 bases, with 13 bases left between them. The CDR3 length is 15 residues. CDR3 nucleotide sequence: TGTGCCAGCAGACATGGACAGTCGTATAATTCACCCCTCCACTTT. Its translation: CASRHGQSYNSPLHF.

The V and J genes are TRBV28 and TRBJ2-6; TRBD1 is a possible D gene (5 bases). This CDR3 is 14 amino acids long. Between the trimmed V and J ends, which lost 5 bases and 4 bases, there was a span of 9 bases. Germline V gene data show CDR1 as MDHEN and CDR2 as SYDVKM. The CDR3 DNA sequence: TGTGCCAGCAGTCAGGGTTCGGGGGCCAACGTCCTGACTTTC. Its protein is CASSQGSGANVLTF.

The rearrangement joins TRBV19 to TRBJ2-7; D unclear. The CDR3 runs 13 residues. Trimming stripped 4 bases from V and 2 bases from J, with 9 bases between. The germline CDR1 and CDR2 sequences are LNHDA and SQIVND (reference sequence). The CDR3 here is CASSSTSAYEQYF. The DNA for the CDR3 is TGTGCCAGTAGTAGTACCTCAGCCTACGAGCAGTACTTC.

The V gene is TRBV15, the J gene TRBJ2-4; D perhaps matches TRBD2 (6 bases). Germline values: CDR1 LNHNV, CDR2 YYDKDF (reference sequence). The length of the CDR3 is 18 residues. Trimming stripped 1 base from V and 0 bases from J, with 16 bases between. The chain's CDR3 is CATSRARGKSLAKNIQYF. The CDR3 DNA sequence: TGTGCCACCAGCAGAGCCCGGGGGAAGTCGCTAGCCAAAAACATTCAGTACTTC.

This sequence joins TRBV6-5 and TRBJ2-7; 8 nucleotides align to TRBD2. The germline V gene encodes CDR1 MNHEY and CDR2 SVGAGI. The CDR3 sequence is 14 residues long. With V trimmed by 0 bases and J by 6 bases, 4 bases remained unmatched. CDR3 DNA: TGTGCCAGCAGTTACTCAGCGGGAGCTAGCGAGCAGTACTTC. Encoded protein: CASSYSAGASEQYF.

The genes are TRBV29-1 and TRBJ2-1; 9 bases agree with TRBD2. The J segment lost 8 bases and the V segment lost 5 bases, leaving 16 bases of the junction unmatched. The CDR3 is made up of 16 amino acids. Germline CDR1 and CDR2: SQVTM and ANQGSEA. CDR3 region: CSVMISGRKIHHEQFF. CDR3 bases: TGCAGCGTTATGATAAGCGGGAGGAAGATTCACCATGAGCAGTTCTTC.

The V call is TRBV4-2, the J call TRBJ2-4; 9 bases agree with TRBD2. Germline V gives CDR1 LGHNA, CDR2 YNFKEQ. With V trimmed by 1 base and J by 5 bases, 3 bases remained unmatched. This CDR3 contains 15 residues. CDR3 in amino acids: CASSQVVAGENIQYF. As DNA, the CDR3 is TGTGCCAGCAGCCAAGTAGTAGCGGGGGAAAACATTCAGTACTTC.

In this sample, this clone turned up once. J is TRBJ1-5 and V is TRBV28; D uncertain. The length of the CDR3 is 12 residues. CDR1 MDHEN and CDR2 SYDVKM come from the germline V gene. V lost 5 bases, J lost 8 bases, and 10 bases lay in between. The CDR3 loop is CASSLPPEPQHF. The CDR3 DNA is TGTGCCAGCAGTCTACCACCTGAGCCCCAGCATTTT. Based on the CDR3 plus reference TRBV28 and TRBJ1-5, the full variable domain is DVKVTQSSRYLVKRTGEKVFLECVQDMDHENMFWYRQDPGLGLRLIYFSYDVKMKEKGDIPEGYSVSREKKERFSLILESASTNQTSMYLCASSLPPEPQHFGDGTRLSIL.

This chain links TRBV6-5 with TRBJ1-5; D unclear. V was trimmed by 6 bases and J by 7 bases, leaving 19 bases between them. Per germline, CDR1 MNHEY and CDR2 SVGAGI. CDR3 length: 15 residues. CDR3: CASSPSEEARQPQHF. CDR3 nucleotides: TGTGCCAGCAGCCCCTCTGAGGAGGCGAGACAGCCCCAGCATTTT.

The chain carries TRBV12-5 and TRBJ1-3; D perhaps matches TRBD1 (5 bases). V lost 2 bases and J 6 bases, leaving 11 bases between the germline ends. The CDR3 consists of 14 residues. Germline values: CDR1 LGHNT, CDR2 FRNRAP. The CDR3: CASGLTGLENTIYF. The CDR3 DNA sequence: TGTGCTAGTGGTTTGACAGGCCTGGAAAACACCATATATTTT.

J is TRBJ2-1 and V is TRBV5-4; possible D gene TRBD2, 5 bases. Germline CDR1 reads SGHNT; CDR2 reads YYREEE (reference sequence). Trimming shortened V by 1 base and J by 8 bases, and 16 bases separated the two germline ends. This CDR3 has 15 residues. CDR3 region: CASSLPGGSVDEQFF. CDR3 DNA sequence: TGTGCCAGCAGCTTGCCGGGTGGGAGTGTGGATGAGCAGTTCTTC. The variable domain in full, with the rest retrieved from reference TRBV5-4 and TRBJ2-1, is ETGVTQSPTHLIKTRGQQVTLRCSSQSGHNTVSWYQQALGQGPQFIFQYYREEENGRGNFPPRFSGLQFPNYSSELNVNALELDDSALYLCASSLPGGSVDEQFFGPGTRLTVL.

In nucleotides, the CDR3 is TGCAGTGCTAGTCGGGTCGAGCAGTACTTC. It yields the protein CSASRVEQYF. The gene calls are TRBV20-1 and TRBJ2-7; D call uncertain. Trimming shortened V by 3 bases and J by 6 bases, and 6 bases separated the two germline ends. The CDR3 totals 10 residues. Germline-derived CDR1 and CDR2 are DFQATT and SNEGSKA (reference sequence).

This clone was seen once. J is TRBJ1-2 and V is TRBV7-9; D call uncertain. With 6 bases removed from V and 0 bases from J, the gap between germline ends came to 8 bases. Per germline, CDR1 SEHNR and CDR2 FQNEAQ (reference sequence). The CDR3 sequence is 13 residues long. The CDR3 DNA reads TGTGCCAGCAGGTATATAACTAACTATGGCTACACCTTC. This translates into CASRYITNYGYTF.

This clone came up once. The CDR3 DNA reads as TGTGCCAGCAGCTCTGATGCTAGCGGAGGGACCCAGTACTTC. It encodes CASSSDASGGTQYF. The chain recombines TRBV7-6 with TRBJ2-5, with TRBD2 identical over 7 bases. The ends lost 4 bases at V and 7 bases at J; junction bases unmatched: 9. Germline CDR1 and CDR2: SGHVS and FNYEAQ. The CDR3 has 14 amino acids.

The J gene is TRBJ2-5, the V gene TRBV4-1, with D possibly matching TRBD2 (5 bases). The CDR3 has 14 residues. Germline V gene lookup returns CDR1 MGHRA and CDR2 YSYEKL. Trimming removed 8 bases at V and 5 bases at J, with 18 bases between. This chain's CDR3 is CASARELGRETQYF. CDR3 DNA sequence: TGCGCCAGCGCAAGGGAACTAGGGCGGGAGACCCAGTACTTC.

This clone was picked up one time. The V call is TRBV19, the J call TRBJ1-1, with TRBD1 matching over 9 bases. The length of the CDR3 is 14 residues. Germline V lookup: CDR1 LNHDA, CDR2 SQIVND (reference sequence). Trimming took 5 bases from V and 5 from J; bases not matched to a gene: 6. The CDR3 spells CASSVQGARTEAFF. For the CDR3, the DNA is TGTGCCAGTAGTGTACAGGGGGCAAGGACTGAAGCTTTCTTT.

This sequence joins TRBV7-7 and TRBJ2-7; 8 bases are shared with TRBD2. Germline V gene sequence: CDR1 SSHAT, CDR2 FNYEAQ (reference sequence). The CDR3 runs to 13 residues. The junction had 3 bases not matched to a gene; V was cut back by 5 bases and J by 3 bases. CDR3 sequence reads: CASSPGGGYEQYF. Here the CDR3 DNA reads TGTGCCAGCAGCCCGGGGGGGGGCTACGAGCAGTACTTC.

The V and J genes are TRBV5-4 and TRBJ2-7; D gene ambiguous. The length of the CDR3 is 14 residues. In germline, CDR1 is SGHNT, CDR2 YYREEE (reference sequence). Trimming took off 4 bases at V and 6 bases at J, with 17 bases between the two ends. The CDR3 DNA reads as TGTGCCAGCAGCACCTCGGGTGGATTAGGCGAGCAGTACTTC. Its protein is CASSTSGGLGEQYF.

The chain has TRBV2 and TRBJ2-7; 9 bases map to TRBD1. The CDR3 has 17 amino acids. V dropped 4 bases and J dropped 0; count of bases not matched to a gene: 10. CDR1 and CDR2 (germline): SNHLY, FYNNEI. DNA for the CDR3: TGTGCCAGCAGTGTGGAAGGACAGGGGAAAAGCTCCTACGAGCAGTACTTC. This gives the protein CASSVEGQGKSSYEQYF.

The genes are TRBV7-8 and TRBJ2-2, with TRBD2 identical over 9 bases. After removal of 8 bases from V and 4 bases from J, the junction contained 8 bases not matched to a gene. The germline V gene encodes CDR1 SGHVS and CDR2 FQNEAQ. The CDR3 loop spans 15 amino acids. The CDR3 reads CASFRGLAITGELFF. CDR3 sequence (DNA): TGTGCCAGCTTCCGGGGACTAGCCATCACCGGGGAGCTGTTTTTT. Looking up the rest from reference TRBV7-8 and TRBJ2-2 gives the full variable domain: GAGVSQSPRYKVAKRGQDVALRCDPISGHVSLFWYQQALGQGPEFLTYFQNEAQLDKSGLPSDRFFAERPEGSVSTLKIQRTQQEDSAVYLCASFRGLAITGELFFGEGSRLTVL.

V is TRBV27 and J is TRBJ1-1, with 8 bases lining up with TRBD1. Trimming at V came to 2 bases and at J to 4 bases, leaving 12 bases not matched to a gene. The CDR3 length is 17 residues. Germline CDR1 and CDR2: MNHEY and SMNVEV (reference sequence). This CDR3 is CASSLRDRSPVGTEAFF. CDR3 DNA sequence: TGTGCCAGCAGTTTACGGGACAGGAGCCCGGTGGGCACTGAAGCTTTCTTT.

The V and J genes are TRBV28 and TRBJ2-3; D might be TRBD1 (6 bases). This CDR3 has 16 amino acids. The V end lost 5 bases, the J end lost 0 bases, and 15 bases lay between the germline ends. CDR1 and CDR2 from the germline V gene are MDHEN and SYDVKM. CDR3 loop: CASSLRTDSSTDTQYF. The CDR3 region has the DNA TGTGCCAGCAGTCTAAGGACAGACTCTAGCACAGATACGCAGTATTTT.

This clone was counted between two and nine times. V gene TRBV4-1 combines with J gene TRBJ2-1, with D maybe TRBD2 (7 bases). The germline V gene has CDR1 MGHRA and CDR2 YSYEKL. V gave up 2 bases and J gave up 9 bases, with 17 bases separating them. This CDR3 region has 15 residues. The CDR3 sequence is CASSQRLAEGGEQFF. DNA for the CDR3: TGCGCCAGCAGCCAACGGCTAGCGGAGGGGGGTGAGCAGTTCTTC.

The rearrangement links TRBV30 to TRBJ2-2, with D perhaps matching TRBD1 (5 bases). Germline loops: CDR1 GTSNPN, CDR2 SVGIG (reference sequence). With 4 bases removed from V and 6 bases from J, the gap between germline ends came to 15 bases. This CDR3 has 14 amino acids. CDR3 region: CAWTAGHLSGELFF. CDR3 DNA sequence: TGTGCCTGGACGGCAGGACATCTTTCCGGGGAGCTGTTTTTT.

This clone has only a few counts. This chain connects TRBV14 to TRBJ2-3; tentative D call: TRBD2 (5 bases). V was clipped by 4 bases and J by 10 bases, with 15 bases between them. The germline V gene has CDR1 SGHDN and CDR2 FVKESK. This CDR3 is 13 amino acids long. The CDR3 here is CASSPFAGVAQYF. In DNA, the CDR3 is TGTGCCAGCAGCCCATTTGCGGGTGTGGCGCAGTATTTT.

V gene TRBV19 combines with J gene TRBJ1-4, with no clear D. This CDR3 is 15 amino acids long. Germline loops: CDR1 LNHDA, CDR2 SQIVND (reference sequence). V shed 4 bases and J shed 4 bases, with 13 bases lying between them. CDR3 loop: CASSKEAENNEKLFF. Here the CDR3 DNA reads TGTGCCAGTAGTAAAGAGGCGGAAAATAATGAAAAACTGTTTTTT.

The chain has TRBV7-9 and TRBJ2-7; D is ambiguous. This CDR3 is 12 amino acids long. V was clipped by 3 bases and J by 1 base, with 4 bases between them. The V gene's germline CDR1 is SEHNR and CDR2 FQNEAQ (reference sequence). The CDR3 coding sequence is TGTGCCAGCAGCTTTGCGTCCTACGAGCAGTACTTC. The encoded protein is CASSFASYEQYF.

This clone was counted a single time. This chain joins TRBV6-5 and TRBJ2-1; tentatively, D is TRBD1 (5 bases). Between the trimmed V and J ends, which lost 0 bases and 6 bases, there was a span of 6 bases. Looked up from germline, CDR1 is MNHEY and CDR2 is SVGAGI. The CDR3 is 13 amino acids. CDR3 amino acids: CASSYSDSNEQFF. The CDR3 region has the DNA TGTGCCAGCAGTTACTCCGACAGCAATGAGCAGTTCTTC.